This TCR beta chain was sequenced in a study of CD8 T cells in Susac syndrome. The RNA, roughly 0.45 to 1 ug, was put through reverse transcription using random hexamers. TCRdb fed the immunoSEQ multiplex PCR reads into MiXCR, producing one record per CDR3 protein. Of approximately 160,000 distinct CDR3 sequences listed, 94% were seen once; the top ten hold about 0.089%. Germline CDR1 reads SGHNT; CDR2 reads YYREEE (reference sequence). The length of the CDR3 is 13 residues. With 0 bases removed from V and 9 bases from J, the gap between germline ends came to 9 bases. TCR beta sequencing was performed on blood CD8+ and CD4+ T cells. TEMRA cells were FACS-enriched, with CD8+ and CD4+ T cells isolated negatively.

V and J are TRBV5-4 and TRBJ2-2; D may be TRBD2 (5 bases). The sequence derives from a human donor with multiple sclerosis. Sequences were obtained from CD4+ T cells from PBMCs. The CDR3 here is CASSLVSGRELFF. Written as DNA, the CDR3 is TGTGCCAGCAGCTTGGTTTCGGGGAGGGAGCTGTTTTTT. Filled out from reference TRBV5-4 and TRBJ2-2, the complete variable domain reads ETGVTQSPTHLIKTRGQQVTLRCSSQSGHNTVSWYQQALGQGPQFIFQYYREEENGRGNFPPRFSGLQFPNYSSELNVNALELDDSALYLCASSLVSGRELFFGEGSRLTVL.